This paragraph reports one T cell receptor (beta chain). Its antigen is unidentified. The data stem from a study of T-cell memory formation after mild COVID-19. Overall study: In these data, TCR clusters were largely donor specific.

The CDR3 contains 14 residues. V lost 6 bases, J lost 0 bases, and 11 bases lay in between. TCRdb analysed the 5' RACE reads with MiXCR anew, one entry per CDR3 protein. This sample has 350,000 or so distinct CDR3 sequences, with roughly 20% found just once. Study findings and constraints: Clones shrinking between day 15 and 85 showed a balanced CD4/CD8 split, and those that grew later tilted toward CD4+. Shrinking CD4+ clones resided mostly in CM and EM, and CD8+ ones in EMRA. SARS-CoV-2 specificity was not confirmed for second-wave clones peaking on day 37.

This chain joins TRBV12-3 or TRBV12-4 and TRBJ1-2; D is undetermined. Source material: PBMCs or a T cell subset sorted from them (not recorded which). This clonotype was sampled from an adult woman who had mild COVID-19 (a few samples of this study predate the infection). Cell type and time point are not known. CDR3 amino acids: CASSPRLSNYGYTF. As DNA, the CDR3 is TGTGCCAGCAGCCCTCGCCTTTCTAACTATGGCTACACCTTC.